In this sample, the clone carrying this TCR beta chain turned up many times. Its antigen is unidentified. The authors obtained PBMCs from 9 to 10 ml of fresh peripheral blood. The entry originates in a study of T cells in Graves' hyperthyroidism and ophthalmopathy. Broader study findings: Model output signaled ophthalmopathy a median about 6.3 months ahead of onset. A model of 13 V-J features distinguished ophthalmopathy from stable hyperthyroidism. Among thyroid clonotypes expanded above 0.001, most also appeared in blood.

Authors of the study amplified TCR beta CDR3 regions from RNA transcripts. First-round RT-PCR targeting the TCR CDR3 was performed with the HTBI primer set. TCRdb called the multiplex PCR reads again in MiXCR, with one record for every CDR3 protein. The sample lists around 720,000 distinct CDR3 sequences, 30% to 40% occurring once. V was shortened by 1 base and J by 3 bases, with 13 bases between the two germline ends. This CDR3 has 15 residues. Germline V CDR1 and CDR2: SGHRS, YFSETQ. The chain recombines TRBV5-1 with TRBJ1-1, with D perhaps TRBD1 (5 bases). Sequencing used blood. The sequence derives from a middle-aged woman with Graves' hyperthyroidism. CDR3 residues: CASSLYSGRDTEAFF. In nucleotides, the CDR3 is TGCGCCAGCAGCTTGTATTCGGGCAGGGACACTGAAGCTTTCTTT.